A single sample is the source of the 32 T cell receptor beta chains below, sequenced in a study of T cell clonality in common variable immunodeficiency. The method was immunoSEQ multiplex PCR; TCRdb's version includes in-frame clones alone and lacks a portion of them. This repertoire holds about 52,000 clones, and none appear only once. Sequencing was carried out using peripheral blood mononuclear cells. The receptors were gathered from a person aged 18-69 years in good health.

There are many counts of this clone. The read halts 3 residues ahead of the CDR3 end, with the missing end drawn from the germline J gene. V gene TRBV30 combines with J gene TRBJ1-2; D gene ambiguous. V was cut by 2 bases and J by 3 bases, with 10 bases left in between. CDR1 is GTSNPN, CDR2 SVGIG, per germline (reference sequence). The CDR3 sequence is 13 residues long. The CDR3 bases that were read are TGTGCCTGGAGTCCAGGTCGAGACTATGGC. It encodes CAWSPGRDYG. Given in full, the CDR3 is CAWSPGRDYGYTF.

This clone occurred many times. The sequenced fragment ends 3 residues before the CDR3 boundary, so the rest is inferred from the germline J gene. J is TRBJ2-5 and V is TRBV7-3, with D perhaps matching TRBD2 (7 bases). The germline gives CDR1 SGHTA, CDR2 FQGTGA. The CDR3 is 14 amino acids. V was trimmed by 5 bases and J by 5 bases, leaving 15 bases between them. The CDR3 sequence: CASSKLGGGETQYF. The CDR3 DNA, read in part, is TGTGCCAGCAGCAAACTAGGGGGAGGGGAGACC.

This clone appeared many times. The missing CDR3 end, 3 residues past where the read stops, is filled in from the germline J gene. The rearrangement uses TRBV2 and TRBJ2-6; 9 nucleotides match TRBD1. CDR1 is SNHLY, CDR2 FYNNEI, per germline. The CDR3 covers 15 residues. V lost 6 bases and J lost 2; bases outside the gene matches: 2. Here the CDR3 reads CASRDRGTGANVLTF. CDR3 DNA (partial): TGTGCCAGCAGGGACAGGGGAACTGGGGCCAACGTC.

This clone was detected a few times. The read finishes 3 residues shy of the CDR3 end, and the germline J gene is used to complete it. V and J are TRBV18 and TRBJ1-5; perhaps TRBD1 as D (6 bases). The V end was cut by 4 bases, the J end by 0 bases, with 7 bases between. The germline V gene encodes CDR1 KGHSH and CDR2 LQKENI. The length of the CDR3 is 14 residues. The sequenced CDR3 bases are TGTGCCAGCTCACGGGACACTAGCAATCAGCCC. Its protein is CASSRDTSNQP. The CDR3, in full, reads CASSRDTSNQPQHF. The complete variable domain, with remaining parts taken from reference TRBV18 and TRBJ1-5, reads NAGVMQNPRHLVRRRGQEARLRCSPMKGHSHVYWYRQLPEEGLKFMVYLQKENIIDESGMPKERFSAEFPKEGPSILRIQQVVRGDSAAYFCASSRDTSNQPQHFGDGTRLSIL.

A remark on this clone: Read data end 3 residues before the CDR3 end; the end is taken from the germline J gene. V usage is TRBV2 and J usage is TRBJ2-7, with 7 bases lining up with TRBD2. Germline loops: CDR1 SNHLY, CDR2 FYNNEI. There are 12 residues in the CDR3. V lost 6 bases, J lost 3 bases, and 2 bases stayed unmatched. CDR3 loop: CASRPSGYEQYF. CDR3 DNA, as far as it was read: TGTGCCAGCAGGCCTAGCGGCTACGAG. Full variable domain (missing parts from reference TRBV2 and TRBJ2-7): EPEVTQTPSHQVTQMGQEVILRCVPISNHLYFYWYRQILGQKVEFLVSFYNNEISEKSEIFDDQFSVERPDGSNFTLKIRSTKLEDSAMYFCASRPSGYEQYFGPGTRLTVT.

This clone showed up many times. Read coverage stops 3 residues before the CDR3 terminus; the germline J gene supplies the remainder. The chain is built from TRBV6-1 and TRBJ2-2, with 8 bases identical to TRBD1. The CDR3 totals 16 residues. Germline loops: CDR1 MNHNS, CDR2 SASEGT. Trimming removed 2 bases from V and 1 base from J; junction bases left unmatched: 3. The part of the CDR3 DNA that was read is TGTGCCAGCAGTGAATTGACAGGGGTGAACACCGGGGAG. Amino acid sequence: CASSELTGVNTGE. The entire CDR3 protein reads CASSELTGVNTGELFF.

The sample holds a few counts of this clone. CDR3 DNA (partial): TGTGCCAGCAGCCCGGGACAGGGCCAGACCGGGGAG. This codes for CASSPGQGQTGE. The CDR3 as a whole reads CASSPGQGQTGELFF. The V and J genes are TRBV2 and TRBJ2-2; 9 nucleotides agree with TRBD1. The CDR3 is cut off 3 residues early in the read; its end comes from the germline J gene. Germline lookup yields CDR1 SNHLY and CDR2 FYNNEI. The CDR3 contains 15 residues. Trimming at V came to 6 bases and at J to 5 bases, leaving 7 bases not matched to a gene.

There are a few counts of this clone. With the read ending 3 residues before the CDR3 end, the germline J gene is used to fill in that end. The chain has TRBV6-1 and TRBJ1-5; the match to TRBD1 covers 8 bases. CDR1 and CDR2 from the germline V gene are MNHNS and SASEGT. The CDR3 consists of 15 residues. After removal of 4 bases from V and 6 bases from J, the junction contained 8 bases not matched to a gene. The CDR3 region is CASSAQGALGQPQHF. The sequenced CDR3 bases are TGTGCCAGCAGTGCCCAGGGGGCTCTGGGTCAGCCC.

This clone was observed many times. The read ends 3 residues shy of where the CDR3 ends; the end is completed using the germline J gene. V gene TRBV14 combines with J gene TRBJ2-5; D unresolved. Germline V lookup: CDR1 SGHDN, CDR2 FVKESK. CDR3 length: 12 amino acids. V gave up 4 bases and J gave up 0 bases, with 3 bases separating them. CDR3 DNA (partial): TGTGCCAGCAGCCCGTACCAAGAGACC. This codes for CASSPYQET. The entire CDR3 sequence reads CASSPYQETQYF.

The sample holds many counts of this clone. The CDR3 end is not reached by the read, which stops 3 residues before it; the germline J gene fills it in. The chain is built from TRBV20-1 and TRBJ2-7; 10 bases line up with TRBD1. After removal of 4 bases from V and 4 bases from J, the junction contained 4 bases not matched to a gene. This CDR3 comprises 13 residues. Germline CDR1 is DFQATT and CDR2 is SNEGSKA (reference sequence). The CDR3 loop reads CSATGQGNYEQYF. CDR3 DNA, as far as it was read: TGCAGTGCTACGGGACAGGGGAATTACGAG.

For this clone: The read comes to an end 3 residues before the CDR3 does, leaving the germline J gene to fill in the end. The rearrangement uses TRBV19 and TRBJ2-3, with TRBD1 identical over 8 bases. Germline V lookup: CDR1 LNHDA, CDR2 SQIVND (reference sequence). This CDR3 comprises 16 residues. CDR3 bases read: TGTGCCAGTAGTAGAGAAATTGACAGGGGTCGTCAGCCG. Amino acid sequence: CASSREIDRGRQP. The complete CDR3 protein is CASSREIDRGRQPQYF.

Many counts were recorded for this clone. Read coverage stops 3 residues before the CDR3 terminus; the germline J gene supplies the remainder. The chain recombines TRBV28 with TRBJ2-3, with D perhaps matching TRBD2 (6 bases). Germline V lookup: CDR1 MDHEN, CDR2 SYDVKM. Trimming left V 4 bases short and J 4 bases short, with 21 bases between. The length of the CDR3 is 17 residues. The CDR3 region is CASSSQFGGFSADTQYF. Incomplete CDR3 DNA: TGTGCCAGCAGTTCTCAGTTCGGGGGTTTTTCAGCAGATACG. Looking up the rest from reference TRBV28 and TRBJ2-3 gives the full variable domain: DVKVTQSSRYLVKRTGEKVFLECVQDMDHENMFWYRQDPGLGLRLIYFSYDVKMKEKGDIPEGYSVSREKKERFSLILESASTNQTSMYLCASSSQFGGFSADTQYFGPGTRLTVL.

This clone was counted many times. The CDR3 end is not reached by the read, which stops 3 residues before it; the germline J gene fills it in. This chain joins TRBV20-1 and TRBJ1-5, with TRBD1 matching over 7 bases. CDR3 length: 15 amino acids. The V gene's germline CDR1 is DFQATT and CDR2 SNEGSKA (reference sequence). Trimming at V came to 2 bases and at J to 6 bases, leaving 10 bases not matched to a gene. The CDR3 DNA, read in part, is TGCAGTGCTAGATCCGCAGGGGGTTTTGGTCAGCCC. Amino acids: CSARSAGGFGQP. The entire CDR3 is CSARSAGGFGQPQHF.

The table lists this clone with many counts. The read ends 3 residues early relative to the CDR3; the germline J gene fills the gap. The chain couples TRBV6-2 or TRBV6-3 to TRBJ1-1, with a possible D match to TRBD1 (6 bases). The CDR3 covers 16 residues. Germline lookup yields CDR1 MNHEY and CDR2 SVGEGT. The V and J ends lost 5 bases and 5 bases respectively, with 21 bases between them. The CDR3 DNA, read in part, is TGTGCCAGCAGTCCCCTCAGGGGCAGTGGGGGAACTGAA. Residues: CASSPLRGSGGTE. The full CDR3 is CASSPLRGSGGTEAFF.

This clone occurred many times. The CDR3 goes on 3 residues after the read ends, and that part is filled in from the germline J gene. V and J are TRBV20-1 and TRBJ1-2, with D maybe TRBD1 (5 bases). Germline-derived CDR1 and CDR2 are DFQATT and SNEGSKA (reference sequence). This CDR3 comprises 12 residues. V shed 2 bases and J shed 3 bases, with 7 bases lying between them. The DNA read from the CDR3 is TGCAGTGCTAGATCGGGGGACTATGGC. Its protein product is CSARSGDYG. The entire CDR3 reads CSARSGDYGYTF.

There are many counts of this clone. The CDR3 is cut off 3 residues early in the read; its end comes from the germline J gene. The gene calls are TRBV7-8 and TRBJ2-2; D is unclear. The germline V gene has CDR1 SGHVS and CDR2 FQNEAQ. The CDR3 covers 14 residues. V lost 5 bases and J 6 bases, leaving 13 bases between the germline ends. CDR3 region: CASSPSRVAGELFF. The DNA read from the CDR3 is TGTGCCAGCAGCCCTTCTAGAGTCGCCGGGGAG.

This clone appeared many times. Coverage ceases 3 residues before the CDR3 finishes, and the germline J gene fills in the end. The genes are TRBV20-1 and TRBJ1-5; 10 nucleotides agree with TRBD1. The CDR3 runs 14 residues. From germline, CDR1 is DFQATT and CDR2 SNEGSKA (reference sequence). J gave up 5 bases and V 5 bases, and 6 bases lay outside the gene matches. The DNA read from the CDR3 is TGCAGTGCTGGGGGACAGGGGATCCATCAGCCC. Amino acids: CSAGGQGIHQP. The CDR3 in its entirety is CSAGGQGIHQPQHF.

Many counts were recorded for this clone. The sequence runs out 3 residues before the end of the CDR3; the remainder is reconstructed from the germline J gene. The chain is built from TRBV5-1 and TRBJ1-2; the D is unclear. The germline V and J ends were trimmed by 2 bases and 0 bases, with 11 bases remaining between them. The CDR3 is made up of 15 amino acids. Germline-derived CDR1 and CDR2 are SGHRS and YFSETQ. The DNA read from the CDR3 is TGCGCCAGCAGCTTTTACAGAGCAGCTAACTATGGC. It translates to CASSFYRAANYG. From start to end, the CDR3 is CASSFYRAANYGYTF.

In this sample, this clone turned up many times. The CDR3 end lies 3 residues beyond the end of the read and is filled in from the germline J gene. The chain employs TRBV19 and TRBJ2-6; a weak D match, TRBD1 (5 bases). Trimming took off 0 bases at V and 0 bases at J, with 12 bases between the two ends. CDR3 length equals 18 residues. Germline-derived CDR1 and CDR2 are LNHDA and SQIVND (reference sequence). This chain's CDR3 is CASSIEQGYSSGANVLTF. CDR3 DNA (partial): TGTGCCAGTAGTATAGAGCAGGGTTACAGCTCTGGGGCCAACGTC. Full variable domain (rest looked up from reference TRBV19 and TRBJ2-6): DGGITQSPKYLFRKEGQNVTLSCEQNLNHDAMYWYRQDPGQGLRLIYYSQIVNDFQKGDIAEGYSVSREKKESFPLTVTSAQKNPTAFYLCASSIEQGYSSGANVLTFGAGSRLTVL.

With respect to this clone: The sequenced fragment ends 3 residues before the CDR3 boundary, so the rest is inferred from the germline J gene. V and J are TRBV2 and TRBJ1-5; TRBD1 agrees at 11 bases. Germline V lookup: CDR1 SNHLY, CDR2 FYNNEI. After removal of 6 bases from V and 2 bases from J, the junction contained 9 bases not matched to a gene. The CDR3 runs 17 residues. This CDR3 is CASSRTGGAVGNQPQHF. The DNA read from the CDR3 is TGTGCCAGCAGCCGGACAGGGGGCGCGGTGGGCAATCAGCCC. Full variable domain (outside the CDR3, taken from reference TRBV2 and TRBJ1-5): EPEVTQTPSHQVTQMGQEVILRCVPISNHLYFYWYRQILGQKVEFLVSFYNNEISEKSEIFDDQFSVERPDGSNFTLKIRSTKLEDSAMYFCASSRTGGAVGNQPQHFGDGTRLSIL.

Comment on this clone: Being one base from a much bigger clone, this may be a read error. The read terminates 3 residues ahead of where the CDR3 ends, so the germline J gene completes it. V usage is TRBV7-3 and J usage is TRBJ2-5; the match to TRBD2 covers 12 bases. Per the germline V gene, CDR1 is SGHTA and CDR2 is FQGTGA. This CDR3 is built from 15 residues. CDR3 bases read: TGTGCCAGCAGCTGGACTAGCGGGGTCACAGATACC. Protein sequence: CASSWTSGVTDT. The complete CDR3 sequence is CASSWTSGVTDTQYF.

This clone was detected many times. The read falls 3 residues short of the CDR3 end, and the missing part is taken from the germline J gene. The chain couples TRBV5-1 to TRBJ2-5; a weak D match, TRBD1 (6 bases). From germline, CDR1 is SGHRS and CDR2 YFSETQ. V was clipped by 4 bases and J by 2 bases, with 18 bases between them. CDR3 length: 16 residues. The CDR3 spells CASSRDITVYQETQYF. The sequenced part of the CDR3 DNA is TGCGCCAGCAGCCGGGACATCACCGTTTATCAAGAGACC.

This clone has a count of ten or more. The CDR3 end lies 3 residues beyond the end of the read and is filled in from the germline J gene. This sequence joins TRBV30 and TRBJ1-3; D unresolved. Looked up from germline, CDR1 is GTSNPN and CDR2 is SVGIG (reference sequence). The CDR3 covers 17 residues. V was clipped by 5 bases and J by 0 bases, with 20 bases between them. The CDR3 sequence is CAWAGRSYLSSGNTIYF. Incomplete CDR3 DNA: TGTGCCTGGGCGGGGAGATCCTACCTCTCCTCTGGAAACACC.

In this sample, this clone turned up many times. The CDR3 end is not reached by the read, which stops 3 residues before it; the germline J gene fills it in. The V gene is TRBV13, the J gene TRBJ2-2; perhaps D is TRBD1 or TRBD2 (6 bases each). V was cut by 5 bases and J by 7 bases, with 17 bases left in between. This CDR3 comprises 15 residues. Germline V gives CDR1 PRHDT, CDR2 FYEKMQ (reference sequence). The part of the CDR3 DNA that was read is TGTGCCAGCAGCGCAACAGGGAGGAAAAGCGGGGAG. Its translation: CASSATGRKSGE. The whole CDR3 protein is CASSATGRKSGELFF. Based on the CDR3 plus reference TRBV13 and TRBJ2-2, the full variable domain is AAGVIQSPRHLIKEKRETATLKCYPIPRHDTVYWYQQGPGQDPQFLISFYEKMQSDKGSIPDRFSAQQFSDYHSELNMSSLELGDSALYFCASSATGRKSGELFFGEGSRLTVL.

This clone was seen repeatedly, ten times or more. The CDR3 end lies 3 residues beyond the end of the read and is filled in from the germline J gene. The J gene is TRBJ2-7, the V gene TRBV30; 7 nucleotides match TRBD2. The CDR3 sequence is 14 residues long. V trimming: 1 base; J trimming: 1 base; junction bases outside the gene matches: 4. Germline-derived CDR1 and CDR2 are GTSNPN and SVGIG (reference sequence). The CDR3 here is CAWSDQGLSYEQYF. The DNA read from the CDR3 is TGTGCCTGGAGTGACCAGGGACTATCCTACGAG.

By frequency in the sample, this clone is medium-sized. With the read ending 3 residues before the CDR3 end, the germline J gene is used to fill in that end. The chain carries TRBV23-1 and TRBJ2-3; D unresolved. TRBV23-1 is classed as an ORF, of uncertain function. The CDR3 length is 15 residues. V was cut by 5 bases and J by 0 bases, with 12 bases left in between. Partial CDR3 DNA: TGCGCCAGCAGTTTGACTGAGCTTAGCACAGATACG. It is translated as CASSLTELSTDT. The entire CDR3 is CASSLTELSTDTQYF.

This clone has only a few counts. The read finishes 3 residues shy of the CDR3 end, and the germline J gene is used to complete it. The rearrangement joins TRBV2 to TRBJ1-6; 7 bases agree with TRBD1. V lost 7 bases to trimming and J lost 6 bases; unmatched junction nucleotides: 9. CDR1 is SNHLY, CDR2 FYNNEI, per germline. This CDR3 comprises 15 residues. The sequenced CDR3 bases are TGTGCCAGCACCTTCGACAGGGTACTTAATTCACCC. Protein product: CASTFDRVLNSP. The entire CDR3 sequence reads CASTFDRVLNSPLHF.

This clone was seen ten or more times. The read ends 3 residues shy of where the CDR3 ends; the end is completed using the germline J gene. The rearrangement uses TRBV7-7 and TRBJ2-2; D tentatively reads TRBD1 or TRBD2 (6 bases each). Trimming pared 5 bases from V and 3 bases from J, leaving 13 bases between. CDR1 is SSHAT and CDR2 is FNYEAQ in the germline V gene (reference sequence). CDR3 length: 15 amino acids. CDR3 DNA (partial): TGTGCCAGCAGCCCCAGGGGAGGATACACCGGGGAG. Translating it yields CASSPRGGYTGE. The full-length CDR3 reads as CASSPRGGYTGELFF.

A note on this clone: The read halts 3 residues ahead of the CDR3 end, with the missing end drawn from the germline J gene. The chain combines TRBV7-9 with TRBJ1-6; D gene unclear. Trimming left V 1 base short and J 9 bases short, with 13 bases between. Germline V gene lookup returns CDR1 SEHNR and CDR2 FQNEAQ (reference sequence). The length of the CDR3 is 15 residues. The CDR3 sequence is CASSLDVRSGSPLHF. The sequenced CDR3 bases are TGTGCCAGCAGCTTAGACGTACGGTCTGGTTCACCC. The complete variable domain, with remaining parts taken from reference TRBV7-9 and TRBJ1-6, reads DTGVSQNPRHKITKRGQNVTFRCDPISEHNRLYWYRQTLGQGPEFLTYFQNEAQLEKSRLLSDRFSAERPKGSFSTLEIQRTEQGDSAMYLCASSLDVRSGSPLHFGNGTRLTVT.

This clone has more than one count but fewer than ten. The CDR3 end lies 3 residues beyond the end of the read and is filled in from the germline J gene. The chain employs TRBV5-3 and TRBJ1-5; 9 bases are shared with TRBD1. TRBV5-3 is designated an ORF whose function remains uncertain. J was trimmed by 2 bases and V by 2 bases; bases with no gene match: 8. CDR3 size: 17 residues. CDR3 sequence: CARSFPGQGRGNQPQHF. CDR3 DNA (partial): TGTGCCAGAAGCTTCCCGGGACAGGGAAGAGGCAATCAGCCC.

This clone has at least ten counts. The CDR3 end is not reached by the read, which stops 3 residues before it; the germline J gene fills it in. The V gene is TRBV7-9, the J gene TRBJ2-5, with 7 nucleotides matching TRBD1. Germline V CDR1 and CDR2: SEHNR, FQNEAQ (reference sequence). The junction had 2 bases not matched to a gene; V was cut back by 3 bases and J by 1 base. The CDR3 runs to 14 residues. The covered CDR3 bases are TGTGCCAGCAGCTTCGGGACAGCCCAAGAGACC. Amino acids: CASSFGTAQET. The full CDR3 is CASSFGTAQETQYF.

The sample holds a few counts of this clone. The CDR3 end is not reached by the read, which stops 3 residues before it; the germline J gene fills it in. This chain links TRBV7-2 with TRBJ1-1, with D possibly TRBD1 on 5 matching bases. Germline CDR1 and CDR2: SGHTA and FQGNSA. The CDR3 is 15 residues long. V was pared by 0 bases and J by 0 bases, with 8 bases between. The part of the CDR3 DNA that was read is TGTGCCAGCAGCTTAGCGAACAGGATGAACACTGAA. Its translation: CASSLANRMNTE. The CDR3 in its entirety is CASSLANRMNTEAFF.